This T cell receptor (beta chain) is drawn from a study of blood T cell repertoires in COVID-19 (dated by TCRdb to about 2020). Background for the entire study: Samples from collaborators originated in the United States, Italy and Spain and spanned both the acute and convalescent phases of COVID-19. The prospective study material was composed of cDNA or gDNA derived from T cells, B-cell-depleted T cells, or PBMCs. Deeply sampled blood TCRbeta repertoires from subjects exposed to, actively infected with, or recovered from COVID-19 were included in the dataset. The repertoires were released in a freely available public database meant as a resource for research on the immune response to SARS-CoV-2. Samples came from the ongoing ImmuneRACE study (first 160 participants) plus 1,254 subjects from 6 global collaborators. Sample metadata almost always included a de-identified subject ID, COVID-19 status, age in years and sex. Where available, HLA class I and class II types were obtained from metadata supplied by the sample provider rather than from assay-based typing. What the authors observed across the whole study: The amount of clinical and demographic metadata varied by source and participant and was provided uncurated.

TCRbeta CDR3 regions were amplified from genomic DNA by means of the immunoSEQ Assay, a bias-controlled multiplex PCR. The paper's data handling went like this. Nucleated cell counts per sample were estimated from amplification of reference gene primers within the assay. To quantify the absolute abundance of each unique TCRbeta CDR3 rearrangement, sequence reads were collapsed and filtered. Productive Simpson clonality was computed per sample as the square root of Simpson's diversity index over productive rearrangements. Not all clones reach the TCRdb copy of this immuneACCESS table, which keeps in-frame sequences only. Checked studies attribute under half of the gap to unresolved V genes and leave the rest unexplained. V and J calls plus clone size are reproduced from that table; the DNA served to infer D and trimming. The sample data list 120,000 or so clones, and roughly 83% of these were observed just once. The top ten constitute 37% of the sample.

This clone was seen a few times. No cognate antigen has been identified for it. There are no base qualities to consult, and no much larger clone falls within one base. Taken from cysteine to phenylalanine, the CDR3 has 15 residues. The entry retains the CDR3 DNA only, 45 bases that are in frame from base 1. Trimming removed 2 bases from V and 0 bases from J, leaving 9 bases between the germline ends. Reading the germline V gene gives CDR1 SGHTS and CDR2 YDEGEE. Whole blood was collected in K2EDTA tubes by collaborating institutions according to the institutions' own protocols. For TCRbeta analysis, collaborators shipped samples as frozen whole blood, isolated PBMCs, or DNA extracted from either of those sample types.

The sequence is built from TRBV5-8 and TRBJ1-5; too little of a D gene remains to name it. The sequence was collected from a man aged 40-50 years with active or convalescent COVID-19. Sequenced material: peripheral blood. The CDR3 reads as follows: CASSFGELSNQPQHF. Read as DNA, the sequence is TGTGCCAGCAGCTTTGGGGAGCTTAGCAATCAGCCCCAGCATTTT.